A single sample is the source of the 3 T cell receptor beta chains below, sequenced in a study of T cells after yellow fever vaccination. TCRdb called the 5' RACE reads again in MiXCR, with one record for every CDR3 protein. This table has about 430,000 distinct CDR3 sequences, roughly a sixth appearing once. Source: PBMCs, taken before the yellow fever booster vaccination. The source of these receptors is a man aged 18 to 29 who received the YFV17D yellow fever vaccine.

The rearrangement links TRBV11-2 to TRBJ2-7; D gene unclear. This CDR3 spans 15 amino acids. The germline CDR1 and CDR2 sequences are SGHAT and FQNNGV. Trimming shortened V by 0 bases and J by 2 bases, and 11 bases separated the two germline ends. CDR3 residues: CASSLDRLRTYEQYF. The CDR3 region has the DNA TGTGCCAGCAGCTTAGATCGTCTGAGAACCTACGAGCAGTACTTC.

This clonotype was seen more than once but under ten times. This chain connects TRBV20-1 to TRBJ1-4; 7 bases line up with TRBD1. The CDR3 is 16 amino acids. CDR1 and CDR2 (germline): DFQATT, SNEGSKA (reference sequence). V lost 6 bases, J lost 4 bases, and 14 bases stayed unmatched. In DNA form, the CDR3 reads TGCAGTGCCCTTTTCCACGGGGACAGATTTAATGAAAAACTGTTTTTT. This codes for CSALFHGDRFNEKLFF.

V and J are TRBV5-1 and TRBJ2-3; no definite D call. The germline CDR1 and CDR2 sequences are SGHRS and YFSETQ. V shed 4 bases and J shed 2 bases, with 11 bases lying between them. This CDR3 has 14 amino acids. In DNA, the CDR3 is TGCGCCAGCAGCGTTGACGTTAACACAGATACGCAGTATTTT. Amino acids: CASSVDVNTDTQYF.